The text below deals with one T cell receptor (beta chain). The data were taken from a study of blood T cell repertoires in COVID-19. Study processing details: Scientists estimated how many nucleated cells there were by amplifying reference gene primers. Using immunoSEQ multiplex PCR, the repertoire was profiled, and TCRdb retains in-frame clones only, with some absent. V, J and clone size are taken as reported in that table, and D and trimming were inferred from the DNA itself. Of about 250,000 clones listed, around 82% are singletons. Sequenced input: peripheral blood. This receptor was obtained from a man in his forties with active or convalescent COVID-19.

The CDR3 DNA reads TGTGCCAGCAGTACTCAAGCGGGAGGGGTCAGGGAGACCCAGTACTTC. It is translated as CASSTQAGGVRETQYF. The V call is TRBV6-2 or TRBV6-3, the J call TRBJ2-5; 10 nucleotides line up with TRBD2. The CDR3 totals 16 residues. Trimming removed 5 bases from V and 5 bases from J; junction bases left unmatched: 11. CDR1 MNHEY and CDR2 SVGEGT come from the germline V gene.